This TCR beta chain was captured by sequencing in a study of T cell repertoires in cytomegalovirus infection. Study information: Both a matching HLA type and CMV infection were indicated by public TCR beta signatures. Points from the study as a whole: CMV-specific TCR beta clonotypes restricted by HLA-C were the ones dominating the ex vivo response. Carriers of CMV plus the relevant HLA were identified by cumulative public TCR beta family frequency.

Trimming pared 1 base from V and 8 bases from J, leaving 11 bases between. Looked up from germline, CDR1 is SGHVS and CDR2 is FQNEAQ. The CDR3 runs to 14 residues. TCRdb independently ran MiXCR on the reads; one entry per CDR3 protein. The sample contains 250,000 to 350,000 distinct CDR3 sequences, about 26% of which appear only once. In this sample, this clonotype turned up a few times. Its antigen is still unknown. The sample consisted of PBMCs. The J gene is TRBJ1-4, the V gene TRBV7-8; D unresolved. This receptor was identified in a human donor in good health (CMV status not recorded). Some clones in this sample may be carry-over from other donors' samples. The CDR3 reads CASSLVPSGEKLFF. CDR3 coding DNA: TGTGCCAGCAGCTTAGTCCCCTCAGGAGAAAAACTGTTTTTT.